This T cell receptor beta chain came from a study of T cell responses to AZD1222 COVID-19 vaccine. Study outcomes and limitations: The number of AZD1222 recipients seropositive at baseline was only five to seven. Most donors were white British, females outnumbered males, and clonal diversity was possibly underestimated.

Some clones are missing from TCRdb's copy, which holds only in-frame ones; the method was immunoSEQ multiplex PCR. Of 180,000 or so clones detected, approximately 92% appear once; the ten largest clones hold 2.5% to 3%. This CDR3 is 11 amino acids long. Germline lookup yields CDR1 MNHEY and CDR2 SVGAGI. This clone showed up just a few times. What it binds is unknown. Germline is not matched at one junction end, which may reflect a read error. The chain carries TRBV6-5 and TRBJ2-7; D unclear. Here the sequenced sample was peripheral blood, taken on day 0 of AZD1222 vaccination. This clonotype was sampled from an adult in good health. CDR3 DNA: TGCAGTATTGGCGAAGGGTACGAGCAGTACTTC. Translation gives CSIGEGYEQYF.